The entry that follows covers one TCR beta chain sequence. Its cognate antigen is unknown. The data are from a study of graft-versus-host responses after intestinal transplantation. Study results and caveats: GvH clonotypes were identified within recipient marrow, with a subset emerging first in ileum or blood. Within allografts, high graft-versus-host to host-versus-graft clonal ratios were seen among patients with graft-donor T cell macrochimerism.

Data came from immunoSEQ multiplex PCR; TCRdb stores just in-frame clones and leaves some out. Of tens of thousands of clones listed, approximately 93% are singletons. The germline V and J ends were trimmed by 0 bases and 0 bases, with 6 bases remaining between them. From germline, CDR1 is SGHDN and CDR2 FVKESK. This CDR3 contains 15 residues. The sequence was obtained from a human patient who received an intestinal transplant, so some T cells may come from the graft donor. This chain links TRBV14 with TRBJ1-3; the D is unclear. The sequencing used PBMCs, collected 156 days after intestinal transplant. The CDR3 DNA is TGTGCCAGCAGCCAAGACAGAGACTCTGGAAACACCATATATTTT. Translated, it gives CASSQDRDSGNTIYF.